This T cell receptor (beta chain) was sequenced in a study of beta chain features in type 1 diabetes. The study reverse transcribed the entire isolated RNA, so it sequenced expressed TCRB transcripts. Using immunoSEQ multiplex PCR, the repertoire was profiled, and TCRdb retains in-frame clones only, with some absent. The data contain about 360,000 clones, about 12% of them seen just once; the ten biggest clones take up about 0.017%. This clone was found a few times. The CDR3 extends over 14 amino acids. The ends were cut back, 0 bases at V and 0 bases at J, with 6 bases in the middle. CDR1 and CDR2 from the germline V gene are SGHRS and YFSETQ.

The specimen sequenced was naive CD4+ T cells from blood. This sequence originates from a man aged 18 to 35 in good health. The chain recombines TRBV5-1 with TRBJ2-5; D not certain. The CDR3 DNA is TGCGCCAGCAGCTTGGGCAGAAACCAAGAGACCCAGTACTTC. This encodes CASSLGRNQETQYF.